The rows below give T cell receptor beta chains drawn from one sample of a study of technical replicates of blood from a handful of donors. The table came from immunoSEQ multiplex PCR; TCRdb's copy has only in-frame clones and leaves some out. The repertoire holds about 73,000 clones, with roughly nine tenths as singletons. The specimen sequenced was PBMCs. The receptors were sampled from a human donor in good health. Some clones in this sample may be carry-over from other donors' samples. The CDR3 runs from the conserved cysteine through the conserved F or W. A D gene is named only where the DNA matches it firmly. Where a row states a size, it is once, few, many or the class of an expanded clone; other rows omit it.

NA	TRBJ2-2	TRBV5-1	TRBD2	CASSLPSGSLGGELFF	TGCGCCAGCAGCTTGCCTAGCGGGAGCCTAGGCGGGGAGCTGTTTTTT
NA	TRBJ2-5	TRBV7-9	TRBD1	CASSLRQGAWKTQYF	TGTGCCAGCAGCTTACGACAGGGGGCATGGAAGACCCAGTACTTC
NA	TRBJ2-1	TRBV19	TRBD2	CASSIDSSGGLSEQFF	TGTGCCAGTAGTATAGACTCTAGCGGGGGGCTTTCTGAGCAGTTCTTC
NA	TRBJ1-1	TRBV14	NA	CASSRTRGGTEAFF	TGTGCCAGCAGCCGAACCAGGGGTGGCACTGAAGCTTTCTTT
NA	TRBJ2-2	TRBV30	NA	CAWKSSPLNTGELFF	TGTGCCTGGAAGTCGAGTCCGCTAAACACCGGGGAGCTGTTTTTT
NA	TRBJ1-4	TRBV2	NA	CASHEGGEKLFF	TGTGCCAGCCACGAGGGCGGTGAAAAACTGTTTTTT
NA	TRBJ1-3	TRBV9	NA	CASSRTYSGNTIYF	TGTGCCAGCAGCAGAACCTACTCTGGAAACACCATATATTTT
once	TRBJ1-1	TRBV10-3	NA	CAISESGPANTEAFF	TGTGCCATCAGTGAGTCGGGCCCGGCGAACACTGAAGCTTTCTTT
NA	TRBJ2-5	TRBV4-2	NA	CASSQNPQQETQYF	TGTGCCAGCAGCCAAAATCCGCAGCAAGAGACCCAGTACTTC
NA	TRBJ1-1	TRBV7-9	NA	CASSTEGGAVAFF	TGTGCCAGCAGCACGGAAGGGGGGGCTGTAGCTTTCTTT
NA	TRBJ1-1	TRBV2	NA	CASRVQGYGMNTEAFF	TGTGCCAGCAGGGTACAGGGTTATGGGATGAACACTGAAGCTTTCTTT
NA	TRBJ1-2	TRBV5-4	NA	CASSLAGQGSYTF	TGTGCCAGCAGCTTGGCTGGGCAGGGAAGCTACACCTTC
NA	TRBJ1-2	TRBV4-3	NA	CASSQDIQLPYGYTF	TGCGCCAGCAGCCAAGATATTCAGTTACCCTATGGCTACACCTTC
NA	TRBJ2-1	TRBV25-1	TRBD2	CASSRPQRDYNEQFF	TGTGCCAGCAGTAGGCCACAGCGGGACTACAATGAGCAGTTCTTC
NA	TRBJ1-4	TRBV10-3	NA	CAISTGGPREKLFF	TGTGCCATCAGTACAGGCGGTCCAAGAGAAAAACTGTTTTTT
NA	TRBJ1-1	TRBV4-3	NA	CASSQDREYTEAFF	TGCGCCAGCAGCCAAGACAGGGAATACACTGAAGCTTTCTTT
NA	TRBJ2-2	TRBV9	NA	CASTQTGNTGELFF	TGTGCCAGCACTCAAACAGGGAACACCGGGGAGCTGTTTTTT
NA	TRBJ1-2	TRBV18	NA	CASSPDNFYGYTF	TGTGCCAGCTCACCAGATAACTTCTATGGCTACACCTTC
NA	TRBJ1-6	TRBV5-1	NA	CASNTGIVNSPLHF	TGCGCCAGCAACACAGGGATAGTGAATTCACCCCTCCACTTT
NA	TRBJ2-5	TRBV18	NA	CASSPGAGSETQYF	TGTGCCAGCTCACCAGGGGCAGGGTCGGAGACCCAGTACTTC
NA	TRBJ1-2	TRBV19	NA	CASRATGAANYGYTF	TGTGCCAGTAGGGCGACCGGAGCCGCTAACTATGGCTACACCTTC
NA	TRBJ2-1	TRBV6-6	TRBD2	CASRLAGSSYNEQFF	TGTGCCAGCAGGCTAGCGGGGAGCTCCTACAATGAGCAGTTCTTC
NA	TRBJ1-2	TRBV18	TRBD1	CASSPSTGTGGNYGYTF	TGTGCCAGCTCACCATCAACCGGGACAGGGGGCAACTATGGCTACACCTTC
NA	TRBJ2-3	TRBV4-1	NA	CASSRAQGTDTQYF	TGCGCCAGCAGCCGAGCGCAGGGGACAGATACGCAGTATTTT
NA	TRBJ2-3	TRBV7-3	TRBD2	CASSLGVAGGPTDTQYF	TGTGCCAGCAGCTTAGGGGTAGCGGGGGGCCCCACAGATACGCAGTATTTT
NA	TRBJ1-2	TRBV9	NA	CASSELDEQSGYTF	TGTGCCAGCAGCGAACTGGATGAACAGTCTGGCTACACCTTC
few	TRBJ1-6	TRBV4-1	NA	CASSLGAARGSPLHF	TGCGCCAGCAGCCTCGGGGCTGCACGGGGGTCACCCCTCCACTTT
NA	TRBJ2-1	TRBV28	NA	CATSGGSGNNRIHNEQFF	TGTGCCACCTCAGGGGGTAGCGGGAACAACCGCATCCACAATGAGCAGTTCTTC
NA	TRBJ2-3	TRBV5-1	TRBD2	CASSLGLAYTDTQYF	TGCGCCAGCAGCTTGGGACTAGCGTACACAGATACGCAGTATTTT
NA	TRBJ1-2	TRBV4-1	TRBD1	CASSQGQGSNYGYTF	TGCGCCAGCAGCCAGGGACAGGGATCTAACTATGGCTACACCTTC
NA	TRBJ2-1	TRBV7-9	TRBD2	CASSLAGDYNEQFF	TGTGCCAGCAGTTTAGCGGGAGATTATAATGAGCAGTTCTTC